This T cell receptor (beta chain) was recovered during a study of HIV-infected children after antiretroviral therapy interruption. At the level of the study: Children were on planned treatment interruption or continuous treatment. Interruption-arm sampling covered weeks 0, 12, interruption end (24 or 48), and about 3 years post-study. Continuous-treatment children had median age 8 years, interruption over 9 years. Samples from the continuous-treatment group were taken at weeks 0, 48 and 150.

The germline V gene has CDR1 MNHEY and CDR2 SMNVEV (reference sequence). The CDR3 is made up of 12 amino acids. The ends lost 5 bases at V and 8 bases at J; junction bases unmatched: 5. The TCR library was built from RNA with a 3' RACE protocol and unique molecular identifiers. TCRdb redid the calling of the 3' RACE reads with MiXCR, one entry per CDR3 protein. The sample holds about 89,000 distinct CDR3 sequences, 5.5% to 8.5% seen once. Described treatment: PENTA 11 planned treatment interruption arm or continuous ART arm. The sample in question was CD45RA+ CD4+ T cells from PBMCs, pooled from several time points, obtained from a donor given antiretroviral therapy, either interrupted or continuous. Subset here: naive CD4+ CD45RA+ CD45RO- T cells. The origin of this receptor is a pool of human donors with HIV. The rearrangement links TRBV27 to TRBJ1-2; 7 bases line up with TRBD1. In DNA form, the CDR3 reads TGTGCCAGCAGTCCAACAGGGGTCGGCTACACCTTC. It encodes CASSPTGVGYTF.